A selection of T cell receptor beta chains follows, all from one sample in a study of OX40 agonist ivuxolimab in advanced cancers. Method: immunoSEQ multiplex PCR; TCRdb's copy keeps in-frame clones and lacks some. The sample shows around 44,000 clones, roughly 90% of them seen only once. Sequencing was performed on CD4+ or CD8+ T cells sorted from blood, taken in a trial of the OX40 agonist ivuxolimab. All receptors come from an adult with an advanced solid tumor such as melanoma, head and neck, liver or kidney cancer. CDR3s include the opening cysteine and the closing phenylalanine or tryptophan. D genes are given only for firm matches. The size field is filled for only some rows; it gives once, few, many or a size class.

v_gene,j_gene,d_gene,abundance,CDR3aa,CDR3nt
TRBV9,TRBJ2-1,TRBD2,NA,CASSVAGSGALGEQFF,TGTGCCAGCAGCGTAGCGGGTAGCGGGGCCCTCGGTGAGCAGTTCTTC
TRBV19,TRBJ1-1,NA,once,CASSTPKNTEAFF,TGTGCCAGTAGTACACCAAAAAACACTGAAGCTTTCTTT
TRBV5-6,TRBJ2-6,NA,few,CASSKSGANVLTF,TGTGCCAGCAGTAAGTCTGGGGCCAACGTCCTGACTTTC
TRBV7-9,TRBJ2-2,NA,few,CASSLTGRITGELFF,TGTGCCAGCAGCTTAACAGGGCGGATCACCGGGGAGCTGTTTTTT
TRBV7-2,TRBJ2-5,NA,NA,CASSLEAGRGETQYF,TGTGCCAGCAGCTTAGAGGCAGGGCGGGGAGAGACCCAGTACTTC
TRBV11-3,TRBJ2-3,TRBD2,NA,CASSPVRAGGDTQYF,TGTGCCAGCAGCCCAGTGAGGGCGGGGGGCGATACGCAGTATTTT
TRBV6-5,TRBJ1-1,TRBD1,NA,CASSLIQGGGSTEAFF,TGTGCCAGCAGTTTAATACAGGGGGGAGGCTCCACTGAAGCTTTCTTT
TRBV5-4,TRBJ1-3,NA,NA,CASSLGAGAGNTIYF,TGTGCCAGCAGCTTAGGGGCAGGGGCCGGAAACACCATATATTTT
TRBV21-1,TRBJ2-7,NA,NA,CASSKALTNRDSNEQYF,TGTGCCAGCAGCAAAGCGCTCACTAACCGGGACAGCAACGAGCAGTACTTC
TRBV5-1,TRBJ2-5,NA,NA,CASSLGAGNQETQYF,TGCGCCAGCAGCTTGGGGGCGGGGAACCAAGAGACCCAGTACTTC
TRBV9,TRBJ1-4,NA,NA,CASTTGGANEKLFF,TGTGCCAGCACCACTGGGGGGGCTAATGAAAAACTGTTTTTT
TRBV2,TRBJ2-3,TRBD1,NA,CASTSGTGAGTDTQYF,TGTGCCAGCACCTCCGGGACAGGGGCTGGCACAGATACGCAGTATTTT
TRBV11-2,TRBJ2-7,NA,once,CASSLDLGEDSSSYEQYF,TGTGCCAGCAGCTTAGATCTGGGGGAGGACTCGAGCTCCTACGAGCAGTACTTC
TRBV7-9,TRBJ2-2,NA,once,CASSHFGGPGTGELFF,TGTGCCAGCAGCCACTTCGGGGGACCAGGGACCGGGGAGCTGTTTTTT
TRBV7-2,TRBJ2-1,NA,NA,CASTPRKNSYNEQFF,TGTGCCAGCACCCCCCGGAAAAACTCCTACAATGAGCAGTTCTTC
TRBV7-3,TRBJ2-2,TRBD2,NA,CASSVAGGDTGELFF,TGTGCCAGCAGCGTAGCGGGGGGGGACACCGGGGAGCTGTTTTTT
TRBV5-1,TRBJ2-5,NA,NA,CASIQETQYF,TGCGCCAGTATCCAAGAGACCCAGTACTTC
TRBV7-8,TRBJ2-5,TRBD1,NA,CASSLSRTGIGETQYF,TGTGCCAGCAGCTTATCGCGGACAGGGATAGGAGAGACCCAGTACTTC
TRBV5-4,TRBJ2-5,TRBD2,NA,CASTNPKSGGFQETQYF,TGTGCCAGCACCAATCCCAAAAGCGGGGGGTTCCAAGAGACCCAGTACTTC
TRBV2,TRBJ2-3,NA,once,CASSIGLALNTQYF,TGTGCCAGCAGTATTGGTCTAGCCCTTAATACGCAGTATTTT
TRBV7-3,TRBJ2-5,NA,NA,CASSLETAQETQYF,TGTGCCAGCAGCTTAGAAACAGCTCAAGAGACCCAGTACTTC
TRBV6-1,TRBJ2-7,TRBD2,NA,CASSAPRDYFSYEQYF,TGTGCCAGCAGTGCCCCGCGGGACTACTTCTCCTACGAGCAGTACTTC
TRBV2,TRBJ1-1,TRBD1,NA,CASTSSETGGMNTEAFF,TGTGCCAGCACGTCGAGTGAAACAGGGGGGATGAACACTGAAGCTTTCTTT
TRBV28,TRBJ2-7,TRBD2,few,CASSYERGSGGPSSYEQYF,TGTGCCAGCAGTTACGAACGAGGTAGCGGGGGCCCATCAAGCTACGAGCAGTACTTC
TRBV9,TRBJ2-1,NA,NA,CASSVRGSLAEQFF,TGTGCCAGCAGCGTCCGGGGGTCTTTGGCTGAGCAGTTCTTC
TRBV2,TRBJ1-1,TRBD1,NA,CASRGKGTGWGTEAFF,TGTGCCAGCAGGGGGAAAGGGACAGGTTGGGGCACTGAAGCTTTCTTT
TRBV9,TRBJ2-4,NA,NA,CASSEGLPGLAKNIQYF,TGTGCCAGCAGCGAGGGGCTTCCAGGGTTAGCCAAAAACATTCAGTACTTC
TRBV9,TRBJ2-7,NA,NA,CASSPRTGTYEQYF,TGTGCCAGCAGCCCCAGGACCGGTACCTACGAGCAGTACTTC
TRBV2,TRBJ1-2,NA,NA,CASSYQRGGKGGGYTF,TGTGCCAGCAGCTACCAGCGGGGTGGGAAGGGTGGTGGCTACACCTTC
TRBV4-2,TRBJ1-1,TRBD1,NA,CASSQSTGLGTEAFF,TGTGCCAGCAGCCAATCGACAGGGCTCGGCACTGAAGCTTTCTTT
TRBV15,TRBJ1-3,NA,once,CATSRRSDGNTIYF,TGTGCCACCAGCAGACGATCCGATGGAAACACCATATATTTT
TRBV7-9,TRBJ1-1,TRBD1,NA,CASSFQGASGTEAFF,TGTGCCAGCAGCTTTCAGGGGGCGTCGGGGACTGAAGCTTTCTTT